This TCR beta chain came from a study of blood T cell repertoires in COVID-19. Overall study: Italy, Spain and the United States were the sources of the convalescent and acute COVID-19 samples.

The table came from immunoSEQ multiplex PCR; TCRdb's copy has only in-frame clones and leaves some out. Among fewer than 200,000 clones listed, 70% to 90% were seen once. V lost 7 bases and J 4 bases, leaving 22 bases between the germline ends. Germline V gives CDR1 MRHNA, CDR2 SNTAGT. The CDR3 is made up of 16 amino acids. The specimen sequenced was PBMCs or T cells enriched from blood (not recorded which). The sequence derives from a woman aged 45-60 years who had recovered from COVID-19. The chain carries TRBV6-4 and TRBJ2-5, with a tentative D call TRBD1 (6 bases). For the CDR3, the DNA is TGTGCCAGCAAACGCGGACAGCACGGTAAAAGAGAGACCCAGTACTTC. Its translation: CASKRGQHGKRETQYF.